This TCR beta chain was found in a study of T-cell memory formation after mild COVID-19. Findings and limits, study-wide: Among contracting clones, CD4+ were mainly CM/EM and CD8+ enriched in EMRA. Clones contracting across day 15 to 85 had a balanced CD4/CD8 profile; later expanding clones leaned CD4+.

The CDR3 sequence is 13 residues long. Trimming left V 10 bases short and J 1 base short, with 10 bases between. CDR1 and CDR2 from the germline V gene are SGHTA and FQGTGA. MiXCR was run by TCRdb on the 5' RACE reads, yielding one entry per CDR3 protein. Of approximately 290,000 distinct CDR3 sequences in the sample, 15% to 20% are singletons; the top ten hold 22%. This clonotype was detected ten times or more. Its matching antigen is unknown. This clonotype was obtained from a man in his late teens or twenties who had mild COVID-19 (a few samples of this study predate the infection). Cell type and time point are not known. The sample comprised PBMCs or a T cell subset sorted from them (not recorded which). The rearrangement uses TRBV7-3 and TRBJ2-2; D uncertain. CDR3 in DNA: TGTGCCATTCAAGACTTGAACACCGGGGAGCTGTTTTTT. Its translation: CAIQDLNTGELFF.